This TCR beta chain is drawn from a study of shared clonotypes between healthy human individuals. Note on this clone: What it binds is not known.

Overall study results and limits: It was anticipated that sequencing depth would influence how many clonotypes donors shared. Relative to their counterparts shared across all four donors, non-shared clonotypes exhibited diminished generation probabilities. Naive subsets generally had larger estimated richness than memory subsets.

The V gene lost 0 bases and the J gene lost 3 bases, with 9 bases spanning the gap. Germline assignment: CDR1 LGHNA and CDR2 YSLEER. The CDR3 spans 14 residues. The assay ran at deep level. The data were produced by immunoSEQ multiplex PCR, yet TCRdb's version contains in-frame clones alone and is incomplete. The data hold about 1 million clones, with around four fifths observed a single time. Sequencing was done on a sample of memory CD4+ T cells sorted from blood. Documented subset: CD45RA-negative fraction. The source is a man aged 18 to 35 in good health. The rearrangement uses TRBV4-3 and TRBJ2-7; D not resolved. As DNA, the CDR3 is TGCGCCAGCAGCCAAGATAGATCGGGCTACGAGCAGTACTTC. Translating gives CASSQDRSGYEQYF.